The subject of this entry is one TCR beta chain. CDR3 size: 15 residues. Trimming cost V 5 bases and J 6 bases, with 17 bases left between them. In germline, CDR1 is SGHTA, CDR2 FQGNSA. This sample was taken from a study of blood T cell repertoires in COVID-19. Overall study context: From the United States, Italy and Spain came samples of acute and convalescent COVID-19. From T cells, B-cell-depleted T cells, or PBMCs came the material, which was cDNA or gDNA.

Original handling: Estimation of nucleated cell counts was performed using reference gene primer amplification. TCRdb's table, derived via immunoSEQ multiplex PCR, lists solely in-frame clones and lacks some. V and J calls plus clone size are reproduced from that table; the DNA served to infer D and trimming. This sample carries some 150,000 clones, 80% to 90% of them seen once, and the ten largest clones take 2.5%. This sequence joins TRBV7-2 and TRBJ2-1; D is uncertain. This sequence was found in a man in his fifties with active COVID-19. The sample consisted of peripheral blood. This CDR3 is CASSRVPSPRNEQFF. CDR3 in DNA: TGTGCCAGCAGCCGGGTCCCCTCACCCCGCAATGAGCAGTTCTTC. Full variable domain (remainder filled in from reference TRBV7-2 and TRBJ2-1): GAGVSQSPSNKVTEKGKDVELRCDPISGHTALYWYRQSLGQGLEFLIYFQGNSAPDKSGLPSDRFSAERTGGSVSTLTIQRTQQEDSAVYLCASSRVPSPRNEQFFGPGTRLTVL.